This T cell receptor (beta chain) came from a study of CXCR3-negative and CXCR3-positive naive CD8 T cells. The germline CDR1 and CDR2 sequences are MDHEN and SYDVKM. This CDR3 is 13 amino acids long. Libraries were UMI-labeled 5' RACE TRB cDNA. Using the 5' RACE reads, TCRdb records one entry per CDR3 protein without DNA. This sample contains about 130,000 distinct CDR3 sequences. The naive CD8+ gate required CD45RO-CCR7+CD27+CD95- phenotype. This TCR was sampled from a human donor in good health. Some clones in this sample may be carry-over from other donors' samples. V and J are TRBV28 and TRBJ1-1; TCRdb calls TRBD1, which cannot be checked without DNA. Sequenced material: naive CXCR3- CD8+ T cells from blood. Subset of the sample: CD45RO-CCR7+CD27+CD95- naive CD8+ T cells lacking CXCR3 (TNR3-). Here the CDR3 reads CASSFGTGTEAFF.